Listed below are T cell receptor beta chains from one sample, sequenced in a study of response to subunit inactivated influenza vaccine. From the RT-PCR reads, TCRdb called clonotypes with MiXCR, one entry per CDR3 protein. Here the sample spans under 200,000 distinct CDR3 sequences, about an eighth being singletons. The same sample was also studied in work on T cells expressing NK-cell markers.

The sample consisted of CD8+ T cells sorted from PBMCs, taken 11 to 12 days after vaccination. The receptors stem from a man aged 50 to 59 who received an inactivated influenza vaccine. Both conserved end residues are part of each CDR3. Each record gives: clone size, V gene, D gene, J gene, CDR3 DNA, CDR3 protein. A D gene is named only where the DNA matches it firmly. Clone sizes are given selectively: once, few, many, or a class where the clone is expanded.

clone size: .; V gene: TRBV28; D gene: .; J gene: TRBJ2-1; CDR3 DNA: TGTGCCAGCAGTTTGACCTCCCGGGGGTCGCACAATGAGCAGTTCTTC; CDR3 protein: CASSLTSRGSHNEQFF
clone size: .; V gene: TRBV27; D gene: .; J gene: TRBJ2-1; CDR3 DNA: TGTGCCAGCAGTTTGAGGGTTGGGTATGAGCAGTTCTTC; CDR3 protein: CASSLRVGYEQFF
clone size: many; V gene: TRBV15; D gene: .; J gene: TRBJ2-2; CDR3 DNA: TGTGCCACCAGCAGAGATAGGGGGTTGGCCGGGGAGCTGTTTTTT; CDR3 protein: CATSRDRGLAGELFF
clone size: few; V gene: TRBV11-2; D gene: .; J gene: TRBJ2-5; CDR3 DNA: TGTGCCAGCAGCCCTAGCCGGACGGTACAAGAGACCCAGTACTTC; CDR3 protein: CASSPSRTVQETQYF
clone size: .; V gene: TRBV24-1; D gene: .; J gene: TRBJ2-1; CDR3 DNA: TGTGCCACTGAAGCGGGTATCGAGCAGTTCTTC; CDR3 protein: CATEAGIEQFF
clone size: .; V gene: TRBV6-5; D gene: TRBD1; J gene: TRBJ2-2; CDR3 DNA: TGTGCCAGCAGTTATGCGGACAGGGGGACCGGGGAGCTGTTTTTT; CDR3 protein: CASSYADRGTGELFF
clone size: .; V gene: TRBV6-2/TRBV6-3; D gene: .; J gene: TRBJ2-6; CDR3 DNA: TGTGCCAGCAGTTCCTACTCTGGGGCCAACGTCCTGACTTTC; CDR3 protein: CASSSYSGANVLTF
clone size: .; V gene: TRBV7-8; D gene: .; J gene: TRBJ2-7; CDR3 DNA: TGTGCCAGCAGCTTACAGCTGGGGGCCTCCTACGAGCAGTACTTC; CDR3 protein: CASSLQLGASYEQYF
clone size: many; V gene: TRBV7-9; D gene: TRBD2; J gene: TRBJ2-1; CDR3 DNA: TGTGCCAGCAGACAACTTAGCGGGGGGTCCGCATGGGAGCAGTTCTTC; CDR3 protein: CASRQLSGGSAWEQFF
clone size: few; V gene: TRBV9; D gene: TRBD1; J gene: TRBJ2-7; CDR3 DNA: TGTGCCAGCAGCGTAGGAGGGACAGCCTCCTACGAGCAGTACTTC; CDR3 protein: CASSVGGTASYEQYF
clone size: many; V gene: TRBV7-6; D gene: .; J gene: TRBJ2-3; CDR3 DNA: TGTGCCAGCAGCTTATCATACGATACGCAGTATTTT; CDR3 protein: CASSLSYDTQYF
clone size: .; V gene: TRBV4-3; D gene: TRBD1; J gene: TRBJ2-7; CDR3 DNA: TGCGCCAGCAGCCAAGAAGGTTCCGGACAGGCTTCCTACGAGCAGTACTTC; CDR3 protein: CASSQEGSGQASYEQYF
clone size: few; V gene: TRBV29-1; D gene: TRBD1; J gene: TRBJ1-2; CDR3 DNA: TGCAGCGTTAACAGGGGGGACTATGGCTACACCTTC; CDR3 protein: CSVNRGDYGYTF